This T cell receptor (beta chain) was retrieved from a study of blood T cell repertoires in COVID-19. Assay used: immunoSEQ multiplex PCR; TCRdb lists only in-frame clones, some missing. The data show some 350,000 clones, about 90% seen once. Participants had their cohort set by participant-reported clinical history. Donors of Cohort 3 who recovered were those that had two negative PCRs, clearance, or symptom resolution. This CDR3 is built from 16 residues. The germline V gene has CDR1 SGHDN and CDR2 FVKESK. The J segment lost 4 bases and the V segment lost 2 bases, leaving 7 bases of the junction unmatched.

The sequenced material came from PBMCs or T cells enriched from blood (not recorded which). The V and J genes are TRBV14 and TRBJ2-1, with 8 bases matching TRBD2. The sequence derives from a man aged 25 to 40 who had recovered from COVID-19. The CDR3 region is CASSQLLAGRYNEQFF. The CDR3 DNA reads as TGTGCCAGCAGCCAACTTCTAGCGGGTCGTTACAATGAGCAGTTCTTC. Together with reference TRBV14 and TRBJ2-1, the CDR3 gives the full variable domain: EAGVTQFPSHSVIEKGQTVTLRCDPISGHDNLYWYRRVMGKEIKFLLHFVKESKQDESGMPNNRFLAERTGGTYSTLKVQPAELEDSGVYFCASSQLLAGRYNEQFFGPGTRLTVL.